This T cell receptor (beta chain) was found in a study of control samples from healthy donors and cancer patients. CDR1 LNHDA and CDR2 SQIVND come from the germline V gene (reference sequence). The CDR3 runs to 14 residues. With 5 bases removed from V and 0 bases from J, the gap between germline ends came to 10 bases. Profiling relied on immunoSEQ multiplex PCR, and the TCRdb table lists in-frame clones only, not all of them. The top ten hold roughly 2.6% of the sample, which has some 120,000 clones, 93% seen once. This chain uses TRBV19 with TRBJ1-1; possible D gene TRBD1, 5 bases. The sequence derives from a man younger than 40 in good health. Sequenced: blood. CDR3 residues: CASSRGGMNTEAFF. In DNA, the CDR3 is TGTGCCAGTAGTCGTGGGGGTATGAACACTGAAGCTTTCTTT.